The 5 T cell receptor beta chains reported below all come from one sample, sequenced in a study of blood T cell repertoires in COVID-19. Measured with immunoSEQ multiplex PCR; TCRdb has only the in-frame clones, and not every one. Of roughly 140,000 clones in the sample, 80% to 85% are singletons; the top ten hold roughly 5.7%. Sequencing was performed on PBMCs or T cells enriched from blood (not recorded which). Source of these receptors: a woman aged 45 to 65 who had been exposed to COVID-19.

CDR3 region: CASSPTGDLYGYTF. The CDR3 DNA reads TGTGCCAGCAGCCCGACAGGGGACCTCTATGGCTACACCTTC. The V call is TRBV9, the J call TRBJ1-2; 8 bases fit TRBD1. Germline CDR1 is SGDLS and CDR2 is YYNGEE. The CDR3 loop spans 14 amino acids. V trimming: 4 bases; J trimming: 4 bases; junction bases outside the gene matches: 6.

This sequence joins TRBV7-3 and TRBJ2-4, with TRBD2 as a possible D gene (7 bases). Trimming removed 5 bases from V and 0 bases from J, with 14 bases in between. Looked up from germline, CDR1 is SGHTA and CDR2 is FQGTGA. This CDR3 region has 16 residues. The CDR3, as DNA: TGTGCCAGCAGCCCCAGAGGGGGGGTAGCCAAAAACATTCAGTACTTC. Its translation: CASSPRGGVAKNIQYF.

V gene TRBV5-4 combines with J gene TRBJ2-5, with TRBD1 matching over 7 bases. Germline CDR1 is SGHNT and CDR2 is YYREEE (reference sequence). V shed 0 bases and J 3 bases; nucleotides not matched to a gene: 5. This CDR3 comprises 15 residues. The CDR3 here is CASSLGPDREETQYF. DNA for the CDR3: TGTGCCAGCAGCTTGGGGCCCGACAGGGAAGAGACCCAGTACTTC.

The chain uses TRBV5-1 and TRBJ2-3; TRBD1 aligns across 8 bases. CDR1 and CDR2 (germline): SGHRS, YFSETQ. V shed 5 bases and J 0 bases; nucleotides not matched to a gene: 11. The CDR3 runs to 17 residues. CDR3 region: CASRTPQGATSTDTQYF. The CDR3 nucleotides read TGCGCCAGCAGAACCCCTCAGGGGGCTACTAGCACAGATACGCAGTATTTT.

This clone was detected only a few times. This rearrangement joins TRBV18 to TRBJ1-4; D uncertain. This CDR3 has 13 amino acids. V was cut by 1 base and J by 5 bases, with 5 bases left in between. Per the germline V gene, CDR1 is KGHSH and CDR2 is LQKENI. DNA for the CDR3: TGTGCCAGCTCACCACAGGAGAATGAAAAACTGTTTTTT. Translating gives CASSPQENEKLFF. The full variable domain, with the rest looked up from reference TRBV18 and TRBJ1-4, is NAGVMQNPRHLVRRRGQEARLRCSPMKGHSHVYWYRQLPEEGLKFMVYLQKENIIDESGMPKERFSAEFPKEGPSILRIQQVVRGDSAAYFCASSPQENEKLFFGSGTQLSVL.